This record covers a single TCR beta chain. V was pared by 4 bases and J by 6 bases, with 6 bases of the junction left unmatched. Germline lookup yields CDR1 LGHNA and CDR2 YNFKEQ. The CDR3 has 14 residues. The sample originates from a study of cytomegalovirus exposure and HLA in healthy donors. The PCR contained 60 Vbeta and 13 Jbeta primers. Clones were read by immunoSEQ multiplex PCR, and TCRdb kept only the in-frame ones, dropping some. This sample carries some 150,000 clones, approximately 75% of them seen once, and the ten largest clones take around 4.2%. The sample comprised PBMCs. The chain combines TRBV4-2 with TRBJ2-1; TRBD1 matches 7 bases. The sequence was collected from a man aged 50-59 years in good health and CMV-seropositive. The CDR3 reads CASSLRGQSNEQFF. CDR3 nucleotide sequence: TGTGCCAGCAGCCTCCGGGGACAGAGCAATGAGCAGTTCTTC.